The clone carrying this TCR beta chain has a handful of counts. This sample stems from a study of blood T cells in healthy people across ages. Next came a second PCR, run for about 6 to 12 cycles, which used a sample-barcoded 5' primer along with a J-beta primer mix. Individual samples furnished no less than 2.5 million CDR3-containing paired-end reads apiece. TCRdb reprocessed the 5' RACE reads via MiXCR and lists one record per CDR3 protein. The data contain about 830,000 distinct CDR3 sequences, approximately 65% of them seen just once; the ten biggest clones take up 28%. With 4 bases clipped from V and 1 base from J, the junction kept 7 bases outside the gene matches. The CDR3 has 16 amino acids. Germline-derived CDR1 and CDR2 are SGHAT and FQDESV (reference sequence). Donors were healthy Caucasian individuals from Russia aged roughly 6 to 95.

V is TRBV11-1 and J is TRBJ2-7; 10 nucleotides agree with TRBD1. The sequencing sample was made of blood. The clonotype comes from a man younger than 45 in good health. The CDR3: CASSSDRGPLSYEQYF. In DNA, the CDR3 is TGTGCCAGCAGCTCAGACAGGGGGCCGTTGTCCTACGAGCAGTACTTC. The whole variable domain, remainder taken from reference TRBV11-1 and TRBJ2-7, is EAEVAQSPRYKITEKSQAVAFWCDPISGHATLYWYRQILGQGPELLVQFQDESVVDDSQLPKDRFSAERLKGVDSTLKIQPAELGDSAMYLCASSSDRGPLSYEQYFGPGTRLTVT.